These 16 T cell receptor beta chains share one sample of origin, sequenced in a study of blood T cell repertoires in COVID-19 (dated by TCRdb to 2018 to 2020). Library preparation used the immunoSEQ multiplex PCR assay. Imported from immuneACCESS, the table was reduced by TCRdb to in-frame sequences with V and J called. These copies leave out some clones; in studies compared against another copy, an unresolved V gene accounts for under half, and the cause of the remainder is not known. This sample is represented by roughly 250,000 clones; roughly 88% of them were singletons. The ten most abundant clones make up roughly 0.8% of the sample. Sequencing was performed on peripheral blood. These receptors were collected from a woman in her 30s with acute or convalescent COVID-19.

This chain connects TRBV4-3 to TRBJ2-7; 9 bases are a match to TRBD1. The CDR3 has 16 residues. Germline V gene sequence: CDR1 LGHNA, CDR2 YSLEER. With 4 bases clipped from V and 1 base from J, the junction kept 8 bases outside the gene matches. The CDR3 bases are TGCGCCAGCAGCCGATCCGGGACAGGGAGTTCCTACGAGCAGTACTTC. It codes for CASSRSGTGSSYEQYF.

As for this clone: This sample also contains other DNA sequences that code for the same CDR3. The J gene is TRBJ2-2, the V gene TRBV4-3, with 7 bases that match TRBD2. Per germline, CDR1 LGHNA and CDR2 YSLEER. This CDR3 is 15 amino acids long. Germline trimming cut 0 bases from V and 5 bases from J; bases unmatched to any gene: 3. The CDR3 loop reads CASSQDPGGTGELFF. The CDR3 nucleotides read TGCGCCAGCAGCCAAGATCCCGGGGGGACCGGGGAGCTGTTTTTT.

The chain carries TRBV6-5 and TRBJ2-2, with D hard to call. Germline CDR1 reads MNHEY; CDR2 reads SVGAGI. The CDR3 is 13 amino acids. Trimming shortened V by 6 bases and J by 4 bases, and 9 bases separated the two germline ends. The CDR3 here is CASRNGGTGELFF. In DNA form, the CDR3 reads TGTGCCAGCAGGAATGGCGGCACCGGGGAGCTGTTTTTT.

The genes are TRBV3-1 (or the pseudogene TRBV3-2) and TRBJ1-2, with no clear D. Trimming took 1 base from V and 4 from J, leaving 10 bases between them. This CDR3 has 14 residues. Germline V CDR1 and CDR2: LGHDT, YNNKEL (reference sequence). DNA for the CDR3: TGTGCCAGCAGCCAAGGCCCGTCCGGCTATGGCTACACCTTC. Its protein product is CASSQGPSGYGYTF.

The chain combines TRBV19 with TRBJ1-1; tentative D call: TRBD1 (5 bases). The ends were cut back, 6 bases at V and 0 bases at J, with 14 bases in the middle. The CDR3 totals 15 residues. Germline lookup yields CDR1 LNHDA and CDR2 SQIVND (reference sequence). The CDR3 spells CASSSDNSMNTEAFF. CDR3 nucleotide sequence: TGTGCCAGTAGCTCGGACAACAGCATGAACACTGAAGCTTTCTTT.

The genes are TRBV29-1 and TRBJ1-3, with 7 bases fitting TRBD1. This CDR3 is built from 15 residues. Trimming took 6 bases from V and 0 from J; bases not matched to a gene: 8. The germline CDR1 and CDR2 sequences are SQVTM and ANQGSEA. This CDR3 reads CSVARDSRSGNTIYF. In DNA form, the CDR3 reads TGCAGCGTAGCTAGGGACAGCCGCTCTGGAAACACCATATATTTT.

The V and J genes are TRBV30 and TRBJ1-2, with 7 bases that match TRBD1. The length of the CDR3 is 13 residues. Germline V gene lookup returns CDR1 GTSNPN and CDR2 SVGIG (reference sequence). V dropped 0 bases and J dropped 8; count of bases not matched to a gene: 6. CDR3 bases: TGTGCCTGGAGTGTTCGACAGGGCGGAGGCTACACCTTC. This codes for CAWSVRQGGGYTF.

This clone appeared a few times. The chain recombines TRBV6-5 with TRBJ2-1; 9 positions match TRBD1. Germline CDR1 MNHEY, CDR2 SVGAGI. The length of the CDR3 is 15 residues. Germline trimming cut 7 bases from V and 6 bases from J; bases unmatched to any gene: 10. The CDR3, as DNA: TGTGCCAGCAAGTCGGGGACAGGGTTTTCCAATGAGCAGTTCTTC. It yields the protein CASKSGTGFSNEQFF.

The chain combines TRBV11-3 with TRBJ2-5; 15 nucleotides line up with TRBD2. The CDR3 has 16 residues. J was trimmed by 5 bases and V by 5 bases; bases with no gene match: 6. Germline loops: CDR1 SGHNT, CDR2 YENEEA. The CDR3 protein is CASSLGLAGGLETQYF. For the CDR3, the DNA is TGTGCCAGCAGCCTGGGACTAGCGGGAGGCTTGGAGACCCAGTACTTC.

CDR3 nucleotides: TGTGCCACCAGCAGACGAAGGTTGTCGCGGGAGTGGACCAAAAACATTCAGTACTTC. Amino acid sequence: CATSRRRLSREWTKNIQYF. The chain uses TRBV15 and TRBJ2-4; 7 bases are shared with TRBD2. V was clipped by 2 bases and J by 2 bases; unmatched bases: 15. The CDR3 has 19 amino acids. Germline V gene data show CDR1 as LNHNV and CDR2 as YYDKDF (reference sequence).

The chain joins TRBV5-6 to TRBJ1-1; 7 nucleotides line up with TRBD1. CDR3 size: 14 residues. Trimming at V came to 0 bases and at J to 1 base, leaving 0 bases not matched to a gene. Per the germline V gene, CDR1 is SGHDT and CDR2 is YYEEEE. CDR3: CASSLGTGNTEAFF. Written as DNA, the CDR3 is TGTGCCAGCAGCTTGGGGACAGGGAACACTGAAGCTTTCTTT.

The CDR3 here is CASSSHRTDTQYF. The CDR3 coding sequence is TGTGCCAGCAGCTCCCATCGCACAGATACGCAGTATTTT. The chain recombines TRBV7-8 with TRBJ2-3; D call uncertain. Germline V gene sequence: CDR1 SGHVS, CDR2 FQNEAQ. This CDR3 is built from 13 residues. V lost 4 bases to trimming and J lost 1 base, with 6 bases between them.

This clone was seen more than once but under ten times. The genes are TRBV25-1 and TRBJ2-3; D is possibly TRBD2 (6 bases). V was clipped by 4 bases and J by 2 bases, with 22 bases between them. Germline CDR1 reads MGHDK; CDR2 reads SYGVNS. The length of the CDR3 is 18 residues. The CDR3 DNA follows: TGTGCCAGCAGTGCCCGATCCTTAGCGGTGCCCCACACAGATACGCAGTATTTT. Translating gives CASSARSLAVPHTDTQYF. The variable domain in full, with the rest retrieved from reference TRBV25-1 and TRBJ2-3, is EADIYQTPRYLVIGTGKKITLECSQTMGHDKMYWYQQDPGMELHLIHYSYGVNSTEKGDLSSESTVSRIRTEHFPLTLESARPSHTSQYLCASSARSLAVPHTDTQYFGPGTRLTVL.

This chain connects TRBV19 to TRBJ2-1; 11 positions match TRBD2. Germline V gene sequence: CDR1 LNHDA, CDR2 SQIVND (reference sequence). CDR3 length: 16 amino acids. The trim removed 7 bases at V and 0 bases at J, leaving 5 bases unmatched. The CDR3 loop is CASTASGRNSYNEQFF. As DNA, the CDR3 is TGTGCCAGTACGGCTAGCGGGAGGAACTCCTACAATGAGCAGTTCTTC.

The genes are TRBV19 and TRBJ1-3; possibly TRBD1 for D (6 bases). The CDR3 runs to 15 residues. Germline lookup yields CDR1 LNHDA and CDR2 SQIVND (reference sequence). V was shortened by 4 bases and J by 0 bases, with 10 bases between the two germline ends. The CDR3 region has the DNA TGTGCCAGTAGTACAACAGGGAACTCTGGAAACACCATATATTTT. This gives the protein CASSTTGNSGNTIYF.

The genes are TRBV5-4 and TRBJ1-6; the D is unclear. The germline gives CDR1 SGHNT, CDR2 YYREEE (reference sequence). CDR3 size: 17 residues. Deletions cut 4 bases from V and 4 bases from J, with 18 bases between. CDR3 sequence (DNA): TGTGCCAGCAGCCCGGCGGGCCCAGGCGATTATAATTCACCCCTCCACTTT. Protein: CASSPAGPGDYNSPLHF.